The entry that follows covers one TCR beta chain sequence. The antigen is undetermined. CD45RA-negative memory and CD45RA+ naive subsets were split from the CD4+ cells. As handled by the study authors: With immunoSEQ giving junction-only sequences and no quality scores, filtering differed. Produced via immunoSEQ multiplex PCR; TCRdb's table is partial and in-frame only. V and J calls and clone size follow that table, whereas D and trimming were derived from the DNA. The table includes 300,000 to 400,000 clones, approximately 79% detected once. The J segment lost 12 bases and the V segment lost 0 bases, leaving 15 bases of the junction unmatched. The CDR3 spans 16 residues. CDR1 and CDR2 from the germline V gene are SGHRS and YFSETQ. These data belong to a study of shared clonotypes between healthy human individuals. Study-wide background: Per donor, three plates held CD4 naive cells, three held CD4 memory, two held CD8 naive and one held CD8 memory.

Points from the study as a whole: The authors expected sequencing depth to affect clonotype sharing among donors.

The chain is built from TRBV5-1 and TRBJ2-1, with 7 bases fitting TRBD2. The origin of this receptor is a man aged 25-45 years in good health. The sequencing input was memory CD4+ T cells sorted from blood. Subset in this sample: CD45RA-negative fraction. CDR3 nucleotide sequence: TGCGCCAGCAGCTTGGAGGTCGGGACTACTACAATGACGCAGTTCTTC. Amino acid sequence: CASSLEVGTTTMTQFF.